This T cell receptor beta chain appears in the sequencing data of a study of response to subunit inactivated influenza vaccine. Turning to this clonotype: Its antigen is undetermined.

CDR1 is KGHDR and CDR2 is SFDVKD in the germline V gene. V was trimmed by 3 bases and J by 6 bases, leaving 16 bases between them. The CDR3 extends over 15 amino acids. From the RT-PCR reads, TCRdb called clonotypes with MiXCR, one entry per CDR3 protein. The sample gives 280,000 or so distinct CDR3 sequences, around a fifth of which show up once; about 9.4% is in the top ten. Study-wide results and caveats: T cells newly recruited by each seasonal influenza vaccination are few, the authors suggested.

The starting material was PBMCs from blood, obtained around 22 months after vaccination. This chain links TRBV24-1 with TRBJ1-2; D unresolved. The sequence was obtained from a man between 50 and 70 years old who received an inactivated influenza vaccine. CDR3 in DNA: TGTGCCACCAGTGATCCGACCGTGGGCCCCCATGGCTACACCTTC. It specifies CATSDPTVGPHGYTF.